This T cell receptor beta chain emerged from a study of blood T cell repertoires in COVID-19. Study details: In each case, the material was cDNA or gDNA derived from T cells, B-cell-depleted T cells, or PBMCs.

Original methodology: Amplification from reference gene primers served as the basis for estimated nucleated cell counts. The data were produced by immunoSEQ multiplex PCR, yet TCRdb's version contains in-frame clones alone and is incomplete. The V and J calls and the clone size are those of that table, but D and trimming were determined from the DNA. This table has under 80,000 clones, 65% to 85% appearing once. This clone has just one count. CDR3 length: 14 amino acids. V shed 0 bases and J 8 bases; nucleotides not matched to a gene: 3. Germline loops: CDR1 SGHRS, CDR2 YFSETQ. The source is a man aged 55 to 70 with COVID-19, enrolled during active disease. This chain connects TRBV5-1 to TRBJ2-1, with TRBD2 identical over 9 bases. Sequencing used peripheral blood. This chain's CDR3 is CASSLVGGGDEQFF. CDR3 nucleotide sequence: TGCGCCAGCAGCTTGGTAGGCGGGGGGGATGAGCAGTTCTTC.